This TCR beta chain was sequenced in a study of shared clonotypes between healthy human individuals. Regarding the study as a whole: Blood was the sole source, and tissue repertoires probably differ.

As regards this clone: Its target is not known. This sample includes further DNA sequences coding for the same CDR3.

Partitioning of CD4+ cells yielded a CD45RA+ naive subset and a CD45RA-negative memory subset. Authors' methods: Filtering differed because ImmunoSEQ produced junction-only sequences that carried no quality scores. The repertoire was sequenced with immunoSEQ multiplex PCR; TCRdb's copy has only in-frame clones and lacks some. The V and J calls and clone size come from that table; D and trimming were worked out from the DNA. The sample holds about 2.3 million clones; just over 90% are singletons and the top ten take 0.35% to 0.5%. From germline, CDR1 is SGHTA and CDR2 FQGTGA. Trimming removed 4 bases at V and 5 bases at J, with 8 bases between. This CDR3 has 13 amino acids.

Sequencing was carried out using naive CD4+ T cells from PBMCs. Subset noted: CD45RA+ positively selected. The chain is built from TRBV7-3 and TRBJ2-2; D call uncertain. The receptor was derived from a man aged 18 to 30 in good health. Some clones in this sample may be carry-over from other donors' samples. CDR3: CASSSAGTGELFF. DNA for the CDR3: TGTGCCAGCAGCTCGGCCGGGACCGGGGAGCTGTTTTTT.